The 15 T cell receptor beta chains given below trace back to one sample, sequenced in a study of T cells after yellow fever vaccination. TCRdb redid the calling of the 5' RACE reads with MiXCR, one entry per CDR3 protein. The sample includes roughly 310,000 distinct CDR3 sequences, approximately 9% of them seen just once. Source: PBMCs, taken on the day of the first yellow fever vaccination. The receptors were sampled from a man aged 18 to 30 who received the YFV17D yellow fever vaccine.

This clonotype occurred a few times. This chain links TRBV5-6 with TRBJ1-2; D ambiguous. Germline V gives CDR1 SGHDT, CDR2 YYEEEE. V was clipped by 1 base and J by 0 bases, with 10 bases between them. This CDR3 region has 15 residues. This chain's CDR3 is CASSLSAGANYGYTF. The CDR3, as DNA: TGTGCCAGCAGCTTGTCGGCAGGAGCTAACTATGGCTACACCTTC.

In DNA form, the CDR3 reads TGTGCCAGCAGTGAGGTAGCTTATAGCAATCAGCCCCAGCATTTT. This sequence encodes CASSEVAYSNQPQHF. The gene calls are TRBV6-4 and TRBJ1-5; no clear D gene. Germline-derived CDR1 and CDR2 are MRHNA and SNTAGT. This CDR3 region has 15 residues. The germline V and J ends were trimmed by 3 bases and 0 bases, with 9 bases remaining between them.

The CDR3 bases are TGTGCCAGCAGTGAAGCGCCGATCACAGTGAACACTGAAGCTTTCTTT. Encoded protein: CASSEAPITVNTEAFF. J is TRBJ1-1 and V is TRBV6-1; D remains unclear. There are 16 residues in the CDR3. Trimming pared 0 bases from V and 0 bases from J, leaving 11 bases between. Per germline, CDR1 MNHNS and CDR2 SASEGT.

This clonotype was seen a few times. The gene calls are TRBV10-3 and TRBJ2-3, with 9 nucleotides matching TRBD2. This CDR3 contains 15 residues. The germline CDR1 and CDR2 sequences are ENHRY and SYGVKD. The V gene end was trimmed by 5 bases and the J gene end by 2 bases; junction bases not matched to a gene: 5. The CDR3 coding sequence is TGTGCCATCAGTCTCAGCGGGGGGTCCACAGATACGCAGTATTTT. It is translated as CAISLSGGSTDTQYF.

The chain joins TRBV5-1 to TRBJ1-1, with unresolved D. V was pared by 1 base and J by 1 base, with 11 bases between. Germline assignment: CDR1 SGHRS and CDR2 YFSETQ. The CDR3 totals 15 residues. This CDR3 is CASSLNSGENTEAFF. The CDR3 DNA follows: TGCGCCAGCAGCTTGAACTCAGGCGAGAACACTGAAGCTTTCTTT.

This chain joins TRBV3-1 and TRBJ2-5; 7 bases map to TRBD2. The CDR3 contains 16 residues. The germline V gene has CDR1 LGHDT and CDR2 YNNKEL (reference sequence). The trim removed 4 bases at V and 3 bases at J, leaving 11 bases unmatched. CDR3 loop: CASSLLGQAGKETQYF. The CDR3 DNA follows: TGTGCCAGCAGCCTCCTTGGGCAAGCGGGAAAAGAGACCCAGTACTTC.

V and J are TRBV20-1 and TRBJ1-1; possible D gene TRBD1, 5 bases. This CDR3 is 13 amino acids long. Germline values: CDR1 DFQATT, CDR2 SNEGSKA (reference sequence). The ends were cut back, 3 bases at V and 4 bases at J, with 12 bases in the middle. The CDR3 reads CSASRELSTEAFF. In DNA form, the CDR3 reads TGCAGTGCTAGCAGGGAGCTCAGCACTGAAGCTTTCTTT.

This clonotype was observed many times. The genes are TRBV7-9 and TRBJ2-2, with a weak D call TRBD2 (5 bases). The CDR3 runs to 16 residues. In germline, CDR1 is SEHNR, CDR2 FQNEAQ (reference sequence). V lost 4 bases to trimming and J lost 4 bases, with 16 bases between them. The chain's CDR3 is CASSSPPGVGTGELFF. CDR3 sequence (DNA): TGTGCCAGCAGCTCCCCCCCCGGGGTCGGCACCGGGGAGCTGTTTTTT.

This clonotype was counted many times. The CDR3 bases are TGCAGTGCTAGACACCACGGGGAAGAGACCCAGTACTTC. Translation: CSARHHGEETQYF. The rearrangement uses TRBV20-1 and TRBJ2-5; D might be TRBD2 (5 bases). V was pared by 2 bases and J by 3 bases, with 10 bases between. The CDR3 extends over 13 amino acids. Germline V gives CDR1 DFQATT, CDR2 SNEGSKA (reference sequence).

The rearrangement uses TRBV5-1 and TRBJ2-1; D gene unclear. Germline assignment: CDR1 SGHRS and CDR2 YFSETQ. This CDR3 contains 13 residues. V gave up 2 bases and J gave up 8 bases, with 11 bases separating them. The chain's CDR3 is CASSLMENDEQFF. CDR3 DNA sequence: TGCGCCAGCAGCTTAATGGAGAACGATGAGCAGTTCTTC. Filled out from reference TRBV5-1 and TRBJ2-1, the complete variable domain reads KAGVTQTPRYLIKTRGQQVTLSCSPISGHRSVSWYQQTPGQGLQFLFEYFSETQRNKGNFPGRFSGRQFSNSRSEMNVSTLELGDSALYLCASSLMENDEQFFGPGTRLTVL.

This clonotype appeared many times. This rearrangement joins TRBV18 to TRBJ2-3; D possibly corresponds to TRBD2 (5 bases). The CDR3 runs 11 residues. Trimming shortened V by 8 bases and J by 6 bases, and 9 bases separated the two germline ends. The germline gives CDR1 KGHSH, CDR2 LQKENI. Here the CDR3 DNA reads TGTGCCAGCCGACGAGGGGATACGCAGTATTTT. It yields the protein CASRRGDTQYF.

In this sample, this clonotype turned up a few times. The chain carries TRBV15 and TRBJ1-3, with 10 positions matching TRBD1. Trimming at V came to 5 bases and at J to 0 bases, leaving 4 bases not matched to a gene. This CDR3 contains 16 residues. The V gene's germline CDR1 is LNHNV and CDR2 YYDKDF (reference sequence). The CDR3 spells CATSGRDRGSGNTIYF. DNA for the CDR3: TGTGCCACCAGCGGTAGGGACAGGGGCTCTGGAAACACCATATATTTT.

The sample holds a few counts of this clonotype. V gene TRBV11-1 combines with J gene TRBJ2-2; the D gene is possibly TRBD1 (6 bases). This CDR3 is 15 amino acids long. The germline V and J ends were trimmed by 4 bases and 0 bases, with 9 bases remaining between them. Per germline, CDR1 SGHAT and CDR2 FQDESV (reference sequence). The CDR3 DNA reads TGTGCCAGCAGCTACAGGGCCTCGAACACCGGGGAGCTGTTTTTT. It specifies CASSYRASNTGELFF. Full variable domain (missing parts from reference TRBV11-1 and TRBJ2-2): EAEVAQSPRYKITEKSQAVAFWCDPISGHATLYWYRQILGQGPELLVQFQDESVVDDSQLPKDRFSAERLKGVDSTLKIQPAELGDSAMYLCASSYRASNTGELFFGEGSRLTVL.

This clonotype was found once. The J gene is TRBJ2-5, the V gene TRBV5-1; 9 bases are a match to TRBD2. With V trimmed by 4 bases and J by 0 bases, 7 bases remained unmatched. Germline assignment: CDR1 SGHRS and CDR2 YFSETQ. CDR3 length equals 16 residues. CDR3 region: CASSLHTSGYQETQYF. DNA of the CDR3: TGCGCCAGCAGCCTACACACTAGCGGGTACCAAGAGACCCAGTACTTC.

This clonotype was detected only a few times. This sequence joins TRBV5-6 and TRBJ2-1; D may be TRBD2 (5 bases). This CDR3 has 14 amino acids. V lost 2 bases and J 7 bases, leaving 13 bases between the germline ends. Germline V gene sequence: CDR1 SGHDT, CDR2 YYEEEE. The CDR3 reads CASSLNLATNEQFF. The CDR3 nucleotides read TGTGCCAGCAGCTTAAATCTAGCAACGAATGAGCAGTTCTTC.